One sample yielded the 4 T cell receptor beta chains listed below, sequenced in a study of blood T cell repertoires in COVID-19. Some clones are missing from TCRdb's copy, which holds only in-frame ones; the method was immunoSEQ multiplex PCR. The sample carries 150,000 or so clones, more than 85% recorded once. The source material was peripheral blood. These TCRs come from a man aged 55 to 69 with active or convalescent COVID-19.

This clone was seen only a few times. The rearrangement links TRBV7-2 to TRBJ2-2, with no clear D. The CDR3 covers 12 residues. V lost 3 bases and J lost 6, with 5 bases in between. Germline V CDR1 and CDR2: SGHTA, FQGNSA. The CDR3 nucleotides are TGTGCCAGCAGCTTTTCGGCCGGGGAGCTGTTTTTT. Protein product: CASSFSAGELFF.

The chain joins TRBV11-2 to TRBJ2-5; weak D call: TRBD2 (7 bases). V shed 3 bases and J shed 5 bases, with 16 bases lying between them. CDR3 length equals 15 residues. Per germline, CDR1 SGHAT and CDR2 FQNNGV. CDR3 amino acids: CASSLGGAGVETQYF. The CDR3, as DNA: TGTGCCAGCAGCTTGGGAGGGGCAGGGGTGGAGACCCAGTACTTC.

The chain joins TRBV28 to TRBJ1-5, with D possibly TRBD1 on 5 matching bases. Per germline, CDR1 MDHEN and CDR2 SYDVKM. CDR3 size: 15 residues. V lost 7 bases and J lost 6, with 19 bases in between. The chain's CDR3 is CASTQGEGKGQPQHF. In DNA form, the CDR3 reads TGTGCCAGCACCCAAGGGGAGGGGAAGGGTCAGCCCCAGCATTTT.

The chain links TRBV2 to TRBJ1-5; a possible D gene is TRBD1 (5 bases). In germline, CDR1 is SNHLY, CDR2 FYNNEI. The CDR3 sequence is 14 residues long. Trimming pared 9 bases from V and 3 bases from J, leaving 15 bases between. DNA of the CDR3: TGTGCCAGTGGGGGGGAGGGTTTCAATCAGCCCCAGCATTTT. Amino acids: CASGGEGFNQPQHF. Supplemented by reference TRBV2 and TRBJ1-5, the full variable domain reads EPEVTQTPSHQVTQMGQEVILRCVPISNHLYFYWYRQILGQKVEFLVSFYNNEISEKSEIFDDQFSVERPDGSNFTLKIRSTKLEDSAMYFCASGGEGFNQPQHFGDGTRLSIL.